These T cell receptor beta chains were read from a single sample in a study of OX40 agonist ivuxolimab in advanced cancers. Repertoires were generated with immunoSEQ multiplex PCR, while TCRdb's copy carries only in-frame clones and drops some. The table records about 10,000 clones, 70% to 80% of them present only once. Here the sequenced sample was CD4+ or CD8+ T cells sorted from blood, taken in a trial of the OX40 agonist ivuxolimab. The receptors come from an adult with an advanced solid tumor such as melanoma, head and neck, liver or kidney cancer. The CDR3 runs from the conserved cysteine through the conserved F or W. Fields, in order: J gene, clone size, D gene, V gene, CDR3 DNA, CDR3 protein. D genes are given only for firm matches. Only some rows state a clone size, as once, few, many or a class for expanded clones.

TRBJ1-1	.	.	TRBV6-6	TGTGCCCCTTACTGGGAAGGGCTGAACACTGAAGCTTTCTTT	CAPYWEGLNTEAFF
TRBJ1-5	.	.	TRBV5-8	TGTGCCAGCAGCTTGGGCGGGGGACAGCCCCAGCATTTT	CASSLGGGQPQHF
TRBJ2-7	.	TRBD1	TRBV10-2	TGCGCCAGCAGTGTTTTCACAGGGGCCCGGGACGAGCAGTACTTC	CASSVFTGARDEQYF
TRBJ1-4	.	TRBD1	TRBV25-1	TGTGCCAGCAGGGAGACAGGGGGCGTTAATAATGAAAAACTGTTTTTT	CASRETGGVNNEKLFF
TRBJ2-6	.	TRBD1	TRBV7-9	TGTGCCAGCGGCCTGCCTGGGACAGGGGGCTTTGGGGCCAACGTCCTGACTTTC	CASGLPGTGGFGANVLTF
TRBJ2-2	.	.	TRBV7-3	TGTGCCAGCAGGGGGGCGAACACCGGGGAGCTGTTTTTT	CASRGANTGELFF
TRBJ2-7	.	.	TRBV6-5	TGTGCCAGCAGTTACTCGAACAGGGACGAGCAGTACTTC	CASSYSNRDEQYF
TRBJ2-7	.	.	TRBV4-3	TGCGCCAGCAGCCAATATACAGGGGAGGACGAGCAGTACTTC	CASSQYTGEDEQYF
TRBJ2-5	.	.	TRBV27	TGTGCCAGCAGTCCCGCTCTAGGGGAAGAGACCCAGTACTTC	CASSPALGEETQYF
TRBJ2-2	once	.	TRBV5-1	TGCGCCAGCAGCTTGGCCGGGACCGGGGAGCTGTTTTTT	CASSLAGTGELFF
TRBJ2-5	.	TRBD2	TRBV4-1	TGCGCCAGCAGCCAACTGAGCGGGGGAATGGAGACCCAGTACTTC	CASSQLSGGMETQYF
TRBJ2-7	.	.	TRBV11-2	TGTGCCAGCAGCTTGGGGCCGGGGGAGTACGAGCAGTACTTC	CASSLGPGEYEQYF
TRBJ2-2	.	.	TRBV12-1	TGTGCCACCACAGGGGGCACCGGGGAGCTGTTTTTT	CATTGGTGELFF
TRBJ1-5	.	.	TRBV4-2	TGTGCCAGCAGCTTGGGCGGGGGACAGCCCCAGCATTTT	CASSLGGGQPQHF
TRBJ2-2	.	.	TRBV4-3	TGCGCCAGCAGATATGGGGGCAGCGGCACCGGGGAGCTGTTTTTT	CASRYGGSGTGELFF
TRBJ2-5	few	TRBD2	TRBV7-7	TGTGCTAGCAGCTTACGGACTAGCTGGGAGACCCAGTACTTC	CASSLRTSWETQYF
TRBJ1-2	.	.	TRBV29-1	TGCAGCGTCCGGCCCCAGGGCTTCTATGGCTACACCTTC	CSVRPQGFYGYTF
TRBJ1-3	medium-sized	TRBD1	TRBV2	TGTGCCAGCAGTTTGGACAGGTCTGGAAACACCATATATTTT	CASSLDRSGNTIYF
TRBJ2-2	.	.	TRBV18	TGTGCCAGCTCCCCAAGACAGACGAACACCGGGGAGCTGTTTTTT	CASSPRQTNTGELFF
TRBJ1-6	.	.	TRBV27	TGTGCCAGCAGTTTAAGGGGGACACCTAGCTCCTATAATTCACCCCTCCACTTT	CASSLRGTPSSYNSPLHF
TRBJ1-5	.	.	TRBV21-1	TGTGCCAGCAGCTCCCTGGATAGCAATCAGCCCCAGCATTTT	CASSSLDSNQPQHF
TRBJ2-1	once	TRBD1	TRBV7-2	TGTGCCAGCAGCCCAGGGACAGCAAACAATGAGCAGTTCTTC	CASSPGTANNEQFF
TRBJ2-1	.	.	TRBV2	TGTGCCGGAGGGACAGACAATGAGCAGTTCTTC	CAGGTDNEQFF
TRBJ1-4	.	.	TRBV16	TGTGCCAGCAGCCAAATGGGGGAAAAACTGTTTTTT	CASSQMGEKLFF
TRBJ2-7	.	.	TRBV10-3	TGTGCCATCAGTGTTTCAGGCAGCTCCTACGAGCAGTACTTC	CAISVSGSSYEQYF
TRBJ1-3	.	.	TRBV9	TGTGCCAGCAGCGTAGTATCAGGGACTGGAAACACCATATATTTT	CASSVVSGTGNTIYF
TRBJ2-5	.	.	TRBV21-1	TGTGCCAGCAGCAGTCGGAGGGAAGGGACCCAGTACTTC	CASSSRREGTQYF
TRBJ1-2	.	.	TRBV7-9	TGTGCCAGCAGCCCCGGGGCGGGGGCAAGGTATGGCTACACCTTC	CASSPGAGARYGYTF
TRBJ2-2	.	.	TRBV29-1	TGCAGCGTCCAGGGGGGAACCGGGGAGCTGTTTTTT	CSVQGGTGELFF
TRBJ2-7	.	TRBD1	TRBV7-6	TGTGCCAGCAGCCCTGGACAGGGGACCACCTACGAGCAGTACTTC	CASSPGQGTTYEQYF
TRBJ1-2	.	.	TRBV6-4	TGTGCCAGCAGTGAAGGCGGGACATCTGGCTACACCTTC	CASSEGGTSGYTF
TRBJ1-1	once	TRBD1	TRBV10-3	TGTGCCATCAGTACCGGGACAGGTGCCACTGAAGCTTTCTTT	CAISTGTGATEAFF
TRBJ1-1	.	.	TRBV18	TGTGCCAGCTCACCACCAGAAGGGATTGAAGCTTTCTTT	CASSPPEGIEAFF
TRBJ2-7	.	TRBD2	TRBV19	TGTGCCAGTAGCCTTAGCGGGGGGGCCTACGAGCAGTACTTC	CASSLSGGAYEQYF
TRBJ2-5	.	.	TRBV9	TGTGCCAGCAGCGCAGAAGGGGGGTTAGGAGAGACCCAGTACTTC	CASSAEGGLGETQYF
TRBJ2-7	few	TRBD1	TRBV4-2	TGTGCCAGCAGCCTTGCCGGACAGGCCGGTCCTAAGTACTTC	CASSLAGQAGPKYF
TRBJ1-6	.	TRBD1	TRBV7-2	TGTGCCAGCAGTCCGGGACAGGGGTTCGTATCTTATAATTCACCCCTCCACTTT	CASSPGQGFVSYNSPLHF
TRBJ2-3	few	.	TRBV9	TGTGCCAGCAGCGGGGCGAGGGGCGATACGCAGTATTTT	CASSGARGDTQYF
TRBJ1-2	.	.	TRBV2	TGTGCCAGCATGAGTGTGCGGGGAGGCTACACCTTC	CASMSVRGGYTF
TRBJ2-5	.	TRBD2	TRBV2	TGTGCCAGCAGTGAATGGCTAGCGGGGACGTCGGAGACCCAGTACTTC	CASSEWLAGTSETQYF
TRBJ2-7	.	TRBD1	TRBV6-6	TGTGCCAGCAGGGACGGGACAGGGTTCTACGAGCAGTACTTC	CASRDGTGFYEQYF
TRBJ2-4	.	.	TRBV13	TGTGCCAGCAGCTTAGCTGTTAAAAACATTCAGTACTTC	CASSLAVKNIQYF
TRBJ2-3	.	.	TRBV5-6	TGTGCCAGCAGCTCAGGAGGAGGGTCGCCCTTCCCAGGTACGCAGTATTTT	CASSSGGGSPFPGTQYF
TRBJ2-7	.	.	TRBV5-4	TGTGCCAGCAGCTTGGGTTATGGCCCCCGCGAGCAGTACTTC	CASSLGYGPREQYF
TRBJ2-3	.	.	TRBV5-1	TGCGCCAGCAGCGCCCAGCCGGGCGATACGCAGTATTTT	CASSAQPGDTQYF
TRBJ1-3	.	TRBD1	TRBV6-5	TGTGCCAGCGTCGACAGGGCCTCCTCTGGAAACACCATATATTTT	CASVDRASSGNTIYF
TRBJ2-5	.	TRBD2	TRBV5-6	TGTGCCAGCACCGCCGCGGGGGGCCGCCAAGAGACCCAGTACTTC	CASTAAGGRQETQYF